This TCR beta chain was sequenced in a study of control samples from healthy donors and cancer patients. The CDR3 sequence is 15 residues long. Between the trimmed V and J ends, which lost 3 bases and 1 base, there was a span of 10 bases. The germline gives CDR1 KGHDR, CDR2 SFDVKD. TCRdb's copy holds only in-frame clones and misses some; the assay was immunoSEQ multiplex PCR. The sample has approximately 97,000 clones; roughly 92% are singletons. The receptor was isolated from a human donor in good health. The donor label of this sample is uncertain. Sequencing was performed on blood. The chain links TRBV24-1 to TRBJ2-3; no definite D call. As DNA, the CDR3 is TGTGCCACCAGTGATCCCGATGTGGGCACAGATACGCAGTATTTT. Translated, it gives CATSDPDVGTDTQYF.